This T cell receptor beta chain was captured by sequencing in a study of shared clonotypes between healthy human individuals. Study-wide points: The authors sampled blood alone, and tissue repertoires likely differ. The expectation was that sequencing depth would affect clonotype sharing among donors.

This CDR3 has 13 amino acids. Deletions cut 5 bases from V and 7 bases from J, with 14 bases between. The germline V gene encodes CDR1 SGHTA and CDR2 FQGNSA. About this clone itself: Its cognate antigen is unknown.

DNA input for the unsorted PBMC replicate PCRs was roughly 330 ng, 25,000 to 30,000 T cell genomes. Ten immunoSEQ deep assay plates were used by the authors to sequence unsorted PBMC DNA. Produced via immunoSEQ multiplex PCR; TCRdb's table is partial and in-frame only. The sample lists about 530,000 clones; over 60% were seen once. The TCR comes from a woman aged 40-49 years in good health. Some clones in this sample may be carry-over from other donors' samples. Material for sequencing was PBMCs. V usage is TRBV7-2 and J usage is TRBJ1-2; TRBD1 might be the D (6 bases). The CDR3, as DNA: TGTGCCAGCAGCCTGGACAGCCGGGGTGGCTACACCTTC. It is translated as CASSLDSRGGYTF.